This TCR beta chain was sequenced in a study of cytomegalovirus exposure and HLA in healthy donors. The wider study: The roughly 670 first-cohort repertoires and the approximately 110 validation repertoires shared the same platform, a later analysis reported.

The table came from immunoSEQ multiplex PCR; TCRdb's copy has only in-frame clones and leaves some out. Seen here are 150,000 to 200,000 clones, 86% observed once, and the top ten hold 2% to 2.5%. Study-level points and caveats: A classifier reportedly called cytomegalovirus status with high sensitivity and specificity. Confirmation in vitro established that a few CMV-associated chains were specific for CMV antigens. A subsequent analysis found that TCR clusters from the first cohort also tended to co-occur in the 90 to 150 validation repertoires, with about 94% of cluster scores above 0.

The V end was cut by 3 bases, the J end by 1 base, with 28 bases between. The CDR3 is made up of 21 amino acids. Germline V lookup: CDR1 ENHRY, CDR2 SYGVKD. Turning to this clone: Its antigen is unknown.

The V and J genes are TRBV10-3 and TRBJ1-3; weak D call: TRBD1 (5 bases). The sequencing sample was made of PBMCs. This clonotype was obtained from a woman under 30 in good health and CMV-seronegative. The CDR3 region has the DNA TGTGCCATCAGTGACTTCAGCTTGACAGCCCGCTTTGAGATTTCTGGAAACACCATATATTTT. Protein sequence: CAISDFSLTARFEISGNTIYF.